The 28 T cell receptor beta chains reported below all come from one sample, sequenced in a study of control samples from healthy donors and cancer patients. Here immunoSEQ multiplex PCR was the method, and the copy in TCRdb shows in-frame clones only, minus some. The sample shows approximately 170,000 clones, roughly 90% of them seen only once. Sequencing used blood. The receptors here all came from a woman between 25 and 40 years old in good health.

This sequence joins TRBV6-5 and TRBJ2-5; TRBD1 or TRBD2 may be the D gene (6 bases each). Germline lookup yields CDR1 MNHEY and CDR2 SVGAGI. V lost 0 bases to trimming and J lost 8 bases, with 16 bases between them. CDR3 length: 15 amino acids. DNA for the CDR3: TGTGCCAGCAGTTACTCCGGGGGCTCTGGGGCAACCCAGTACTTC. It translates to CASSYSGGSGATQYF.

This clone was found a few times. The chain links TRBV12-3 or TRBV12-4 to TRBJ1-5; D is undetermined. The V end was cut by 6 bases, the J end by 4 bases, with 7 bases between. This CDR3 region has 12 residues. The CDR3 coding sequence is TGTGCCAGCAGACCTTCTAATCAGCCCCAGCATTTT. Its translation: CASRPSNQPQHF.

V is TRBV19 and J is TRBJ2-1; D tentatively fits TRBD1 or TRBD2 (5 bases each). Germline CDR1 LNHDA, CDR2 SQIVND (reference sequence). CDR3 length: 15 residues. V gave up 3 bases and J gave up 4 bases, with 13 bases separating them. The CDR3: CASSILGTWYNEQFF. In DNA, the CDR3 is TGTGCCAGTAGTATCCTTGGGACCTGGTACAATGAGCAGTTCTTC.

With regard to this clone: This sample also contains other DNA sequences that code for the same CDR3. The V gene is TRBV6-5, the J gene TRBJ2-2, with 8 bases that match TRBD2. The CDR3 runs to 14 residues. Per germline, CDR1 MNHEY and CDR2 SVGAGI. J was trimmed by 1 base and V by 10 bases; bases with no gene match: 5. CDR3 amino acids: CATYRGGNTGELFF. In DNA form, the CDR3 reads TGTGCCACATACCGGGGGGGGAACACCGGGGAGCTGTTTTTT.

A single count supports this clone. The CDR3 region has the DNA TGTGCCAGCAGCTCTTATAATTCACCCCTCCACTTT. Protein product: CASSSYNSPLHF. The J gene is TRBJ1-6, the V gene TRBV7-3; no reliable D call. Germline lookup yields CDR1 SGHTA and CDR2 FQGTGA. This CDR3 has 12 residues. Trimming cost V 4 bases and J 4 bases, with 2 bases left between them.

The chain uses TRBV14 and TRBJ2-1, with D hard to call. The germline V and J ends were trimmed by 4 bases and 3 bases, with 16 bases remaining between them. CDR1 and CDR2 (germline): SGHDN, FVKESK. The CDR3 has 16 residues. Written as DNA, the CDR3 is TGTGCCAGCAGCCCCCTCCTATCGATTGGCTACAATGAGCAGTTCTTC. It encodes CASSPLLSIGYNEQFF. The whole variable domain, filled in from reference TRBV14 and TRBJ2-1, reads EAGVTQFPSHSVIEKGQTVTLRCDPISGHDNLYWYRRVMGKEIKFLLHFVKESKQDESGMPNNRFLAERTGGTYSTLKVQPAELEDSGVYFCASSPLLSIGYNEQFFGPGTRLTVL.

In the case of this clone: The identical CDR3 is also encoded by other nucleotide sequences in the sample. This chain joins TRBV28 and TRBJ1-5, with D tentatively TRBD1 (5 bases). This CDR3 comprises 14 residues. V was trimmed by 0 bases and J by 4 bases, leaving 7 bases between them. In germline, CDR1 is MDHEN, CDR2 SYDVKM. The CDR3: CASSLWGGNQPQHF. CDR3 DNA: TGTGCCAGCAGTTTATGGGGGGGGAATCAGCCCCAGCATTTT.

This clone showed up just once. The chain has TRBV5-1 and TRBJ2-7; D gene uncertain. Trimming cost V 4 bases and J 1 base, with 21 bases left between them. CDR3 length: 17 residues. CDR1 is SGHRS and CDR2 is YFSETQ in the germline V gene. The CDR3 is CASSRTAPGDISYEQYF. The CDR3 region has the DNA TGCGCCAGCAGCCGAACAGCCCCAGGAGACATATCCTACGAGCAGTACTTC.

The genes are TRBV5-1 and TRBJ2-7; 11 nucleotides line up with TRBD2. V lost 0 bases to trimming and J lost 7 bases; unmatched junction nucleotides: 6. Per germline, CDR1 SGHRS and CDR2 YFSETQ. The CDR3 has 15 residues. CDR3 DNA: TGCGCCAGCAGCTTGGCCTTGGGACTAGCGGTAGAGCAGTACTTC. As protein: CASSLALGLAVEQYF.

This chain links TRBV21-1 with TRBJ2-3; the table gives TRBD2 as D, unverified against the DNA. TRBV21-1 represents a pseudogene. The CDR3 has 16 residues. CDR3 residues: CASSAGTSGVTDTQYF. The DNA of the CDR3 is TGTGCCAGCAGCGCCGGGACTAGCGGGGTCACAGATACGCAGTATTTT.

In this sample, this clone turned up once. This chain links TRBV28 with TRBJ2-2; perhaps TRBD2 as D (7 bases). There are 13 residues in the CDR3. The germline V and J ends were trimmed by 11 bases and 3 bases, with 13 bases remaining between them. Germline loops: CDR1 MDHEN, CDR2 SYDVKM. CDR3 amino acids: CAGGDTYTGELFF. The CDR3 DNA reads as TGTGCCGGGGGGGACACATACACCGGGGAGCTGTTTTTT.

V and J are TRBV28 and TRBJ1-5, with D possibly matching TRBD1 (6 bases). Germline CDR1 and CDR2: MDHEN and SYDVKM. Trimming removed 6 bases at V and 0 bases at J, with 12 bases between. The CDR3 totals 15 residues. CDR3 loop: CASSSGTNSNQPQHF. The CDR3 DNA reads TGTGCCAGCAGCTCCGGGACAAATAGCAATCAGCCCCAGCATTTT.

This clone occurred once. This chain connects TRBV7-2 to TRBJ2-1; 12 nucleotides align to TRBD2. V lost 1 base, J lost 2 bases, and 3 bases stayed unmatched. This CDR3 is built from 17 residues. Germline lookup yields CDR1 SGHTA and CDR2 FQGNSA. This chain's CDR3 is CASSLVTSGRAYNEQFF. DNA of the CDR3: TGTGCCAGCAGCTTAGTGACTAGCGGGAGAGCCTACAATGAGCAGTTCTTC.

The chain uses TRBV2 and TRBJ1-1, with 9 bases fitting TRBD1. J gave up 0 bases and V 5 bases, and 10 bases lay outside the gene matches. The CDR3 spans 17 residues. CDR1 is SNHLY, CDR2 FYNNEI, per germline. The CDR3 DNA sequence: TGTGCCAGCAGTACAACAGGGGGCAGTCCAATGAACACTGAAGCTTTCTTT. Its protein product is CASSTTGGSPMNTEAFF.

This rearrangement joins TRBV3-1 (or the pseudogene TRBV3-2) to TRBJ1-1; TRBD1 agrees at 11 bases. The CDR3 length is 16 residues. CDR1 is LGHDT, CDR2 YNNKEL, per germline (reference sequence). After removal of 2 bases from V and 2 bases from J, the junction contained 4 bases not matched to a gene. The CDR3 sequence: CASSQRGTGGNTEAFF. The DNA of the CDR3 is TGTGCCAGCAGCCAAAGGGGGACAGGGGGAAACACTGAAGCTTTCTTT.

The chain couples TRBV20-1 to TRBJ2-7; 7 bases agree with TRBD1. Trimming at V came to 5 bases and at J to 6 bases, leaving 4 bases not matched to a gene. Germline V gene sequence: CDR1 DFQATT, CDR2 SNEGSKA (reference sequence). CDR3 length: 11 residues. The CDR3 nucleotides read TGCAGTGCTGTACAGGGGTTCGAGCAGTACTTC. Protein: CSAVQGFEQYF.

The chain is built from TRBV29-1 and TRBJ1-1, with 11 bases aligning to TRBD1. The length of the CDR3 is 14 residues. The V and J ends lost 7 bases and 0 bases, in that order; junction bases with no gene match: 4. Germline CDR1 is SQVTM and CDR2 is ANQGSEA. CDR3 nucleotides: TGCAGCGCTGGGACAGGGGGGATGAACACTGAAGCTTTCTTT. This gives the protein CSAGTGGMNTEAFF. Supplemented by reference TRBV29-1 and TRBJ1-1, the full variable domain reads SAVISQKPSRDICQRGTSLTIQCQVDSQVTMMFWYRQQPGQSLTLIATANQGSEATYESGFVIDKFPISRPNLTFSTLTVSNMSPEDSSIYLCSAGTGGMNTEAFFGQGTRLTVV.

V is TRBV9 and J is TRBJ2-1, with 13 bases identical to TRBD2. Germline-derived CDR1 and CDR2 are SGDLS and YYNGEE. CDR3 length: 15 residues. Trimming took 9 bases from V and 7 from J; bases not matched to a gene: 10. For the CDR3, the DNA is TGTGCCACCGGGGGGGGGACTAGCGGGATTAATGAGCAGTTCTTC. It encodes CATGGGTSGINEQFF.

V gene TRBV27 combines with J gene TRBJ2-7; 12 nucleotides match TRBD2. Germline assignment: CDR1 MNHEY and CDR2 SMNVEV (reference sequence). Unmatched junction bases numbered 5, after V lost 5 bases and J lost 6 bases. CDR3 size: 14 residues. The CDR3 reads CASSPSGRATEQYF. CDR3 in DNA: TGTGCCAGCAGTCCTAGCGGGAGGGCGACCGAGCAGTACTTC.

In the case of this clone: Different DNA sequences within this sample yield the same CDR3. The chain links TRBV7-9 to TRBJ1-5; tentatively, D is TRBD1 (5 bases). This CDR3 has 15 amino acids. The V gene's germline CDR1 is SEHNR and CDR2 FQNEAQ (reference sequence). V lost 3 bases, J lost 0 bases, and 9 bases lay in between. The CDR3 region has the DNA TGTGCCAGCAGCTTGGGGGGGAATAGCAATCAGCCCCAGCATTTT. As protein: CASSLGGNSNQPQHF.

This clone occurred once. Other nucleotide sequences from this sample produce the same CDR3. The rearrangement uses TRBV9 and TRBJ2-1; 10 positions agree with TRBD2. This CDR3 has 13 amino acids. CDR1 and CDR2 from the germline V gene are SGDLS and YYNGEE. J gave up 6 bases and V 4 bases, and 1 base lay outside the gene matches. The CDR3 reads CASSSSGSNEQFF. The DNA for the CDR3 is TGTGCCAGCAGCTCTAGCGGGAGCAATGAGCAGTTCTTC.

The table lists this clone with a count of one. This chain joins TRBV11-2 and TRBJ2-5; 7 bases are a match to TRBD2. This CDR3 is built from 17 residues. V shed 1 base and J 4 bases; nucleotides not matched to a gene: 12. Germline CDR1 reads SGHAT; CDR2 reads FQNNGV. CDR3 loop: CASSLVEGGPSGETQYF. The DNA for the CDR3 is TGTGCCAGCAGCTTAGTTGAGGGAGGGCCCTCTGGAGAGACCCAGTACTTC.

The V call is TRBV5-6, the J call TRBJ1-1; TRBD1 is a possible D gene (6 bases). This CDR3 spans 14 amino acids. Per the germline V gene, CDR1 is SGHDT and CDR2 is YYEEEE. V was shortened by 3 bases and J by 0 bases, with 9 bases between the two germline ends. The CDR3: CASSWTVMNTEAFF. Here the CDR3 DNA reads TGTGCCAGCAGCTGGACAGTGATGAACACTGAAGCTTTCTTT. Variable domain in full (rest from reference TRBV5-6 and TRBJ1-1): DAGVTQSPTHLIKTRGQQVTLRCSPKSGHDTVSWYQQALGQGPQFIFQYYEEEERQRGNFPDRFSGHQFPNYSSELNVNALLLGDSALYLCASSWTVMNTEAFFGQGTRLTVV.

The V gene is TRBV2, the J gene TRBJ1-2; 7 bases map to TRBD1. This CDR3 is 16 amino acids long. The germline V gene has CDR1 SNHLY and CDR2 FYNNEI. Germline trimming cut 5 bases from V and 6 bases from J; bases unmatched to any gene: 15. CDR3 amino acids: CASSPQLMPGGHGYTF. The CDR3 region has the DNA TGTGCCAGCAGTCCCCAGTTGATGCCAGGGGGACATGGCTACACCTTC.

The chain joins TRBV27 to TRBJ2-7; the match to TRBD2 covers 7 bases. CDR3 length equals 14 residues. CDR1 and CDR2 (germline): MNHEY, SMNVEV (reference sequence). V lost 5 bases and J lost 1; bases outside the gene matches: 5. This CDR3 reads CASSLTSVSYEQYF. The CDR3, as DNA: TGTGCCAGCAGTCTAACTAGCGTGTCCTACGAGCAGTACTTC.

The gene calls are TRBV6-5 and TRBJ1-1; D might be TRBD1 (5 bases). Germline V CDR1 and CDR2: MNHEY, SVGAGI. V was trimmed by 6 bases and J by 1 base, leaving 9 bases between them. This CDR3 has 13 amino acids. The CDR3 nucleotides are TGTGCCAGCAGGCCCGGGACGAACACTGAAGCTTTCTTT. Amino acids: CASRPGTNTEAFF.

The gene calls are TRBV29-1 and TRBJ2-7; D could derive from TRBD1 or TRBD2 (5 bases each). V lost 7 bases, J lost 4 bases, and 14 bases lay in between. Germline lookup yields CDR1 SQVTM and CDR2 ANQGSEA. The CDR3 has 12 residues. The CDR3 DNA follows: TGCAGCGCTCTGGGGGAGTCGTACGAGCAGTACTTC. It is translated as CSALGESYEQYF.

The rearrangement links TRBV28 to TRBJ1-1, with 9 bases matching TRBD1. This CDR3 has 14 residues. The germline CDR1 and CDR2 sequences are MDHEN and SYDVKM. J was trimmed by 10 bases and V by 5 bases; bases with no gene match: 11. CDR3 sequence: CASSPPGQGTSAFF. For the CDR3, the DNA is TGTGCCAGCAGTCCCCCGGGACAGGGTACTTCAGCTTTCTTT.